The 14 T cell receptor beta chains below come from one sample, sequenced in a study of response to subunit inactivated influenza vaccine. MiXCR, applied by TCRdb to the RT-PCR reads, yields one record per CDR3 protein. This table holds hundreds of thousands of distinct CDR3 sequences, 20% to 25% found once. The source was PBMCs from blood, collected less than 22 months after vaccination. The receptors stem from a man between 50 and 75 years old who received an inactivated influenza vaccine.

This chain joins TRBV20-1 and TRBJ1-4, with D maybe TRBD1 (5 bases). The germline V gene has CDR1 DFQATT and CDR2 SNEGSKA (reference sequence). V lost 5 bases and J lost 13, with 32 bases in between. This CDR3 has 17 amino acids. The CDR3 region has the DNA TGCAGTGCTTCGGCACCCCTCGGACGGGGCGGGGGACGTAGACTGTTTTTT. Its protein is CSASAPLGRGGGRRLFF.

This clonotype turned up a few times. The V and J genes are TRBV20-1 and TRBJ2-2; D is undetermined. CDR1 DFQATT and CDR2 SNEGSKA come from the germline V gene (reference sequence). V gave up 6 bases and J gave up 1 base, with 12 bases separating them. This CDR3 has 14 residues. The CDR3 sequence: CSAPRRENTGELFF. As DNA, the CDR3 is TGCAGTGCCCCCCGAAGGGAGAACACCGGGGAGCTGTTTTTT.

The CDR3 protein is CASSSSFRPNYGYTF. The CDR3 nucleotides are TGTGCCAGCAGCTCTAGTTTTCGTCCGAACTATGGCTACACCTTC. This sequence joins TRBV7-2 and TRBJ1-2; D gene ambiguous. The CDR3 length is 15 residues. Germline CDR1 is SGHTA and CDR2 is FQGNSA. With 4 bases removed from V and 2 bases from J, the gap between germline ends came to 14 bases. The full variable domain, rest sourced from reference TRBV7-2 and TRBJ1-2, is GAGVSQSPSNKVTEKGKDVELRCDPISGHTALYWYRQSLGQGLEFLIYFQGNSAPDKSGLPSDRFSAERTGGSVSTLTIQRTQQEDSAVYLCASSSSFRPNYGYTFGSGTRLTVV.

The chain joins TRBV5-6 to TRBJ1-6; D uncertain. Germline CDR1 reads SGHDT; CDR2 reads YYEEEE. The CDR3 extends over 15 amino acids. The V end lost 3 bases, the J end lost 7 bases, and 14 bases lay between the germline ends. CDR3 region: CASSSRGIPNSPLHF. For the CDR3, the DNA is TGTGCCAGCAGCTCTCGGGGTATCCCGAATTCACCCCTCCACTTT.

The chain employs TRBV7-8 and TRBJ1-6, with 8 bases fitting TRBD1. V dropped 5 bases and J dropped 9; count of bases not matched to a gene: 9. Germline V lookup: CDR1 SGHVS, CDR2 FQNEAQ. The CDR3 is made up of 15 amino acids. This CDR3 reads CASSGNRGSGSPLHF. The CDR3 DNA is TGTGCCAGCAGCGGCAACAGGGGGTCGGGTTCACCCCTCCACTTT.

This clonotype was seen more than once but under ten times. The chain couples TRBV6-2 or TRBV6-3 to TRBJ2-1; the match to TRBD2 covers 12 bases. The CDR3 loop spans 15 amino acids. V lost 6 bases, J lost 9 bases, and 9 bases stayed unmatched. Germline loops: CDR1 MNHEY, CDR2 SVGEGT. CDR3: CASSLLAGGPSEQFF. The CDR3 DNA follows: TGTGCCAGCAGCCTTCTAGCGGGAGGGCCTAGTGAGCAGTTCTTC.

V usage is TRBV5-1 and J usage is TRBJ2-1; D not resolved. This CDR3 spans 14 amino acids. Germline CDR1 reads SGHRS; CDR2 reads YFSETQ. V was pared by 0 bases and J by 8 bases, with 12 bases between. DNA for the CDR3: TGCGCCAGCAGCTTGGGGTGGACCGAGGATGAGCAGTTCTTC. This encodes CASSLGWTEDEQFF.

The table lists this clonotype with many counts. V usage is TRBV9 and J usage is TRBJ1-1; D is ambiguous. CDR3 size: 15 residues. V was trimmed by 0 bases and J by 5 bases, leaving 14 bases between them. The germline V gene has CDR1 SGDLS and CDR2 YYNGEE. The CDR3 sequence is CASSVGGLPGTEAFF. CDR3 bases: TGTGCCAGCAGCGTAGGAGGCCTGCCGGGGACTGAAGCTTTCTTT.

This sequence joins TRBV5-1 and TRBJ1-2; D may be TRBD1 (5 bases). This CDR3 has 14 residues. The V gene's germline CDR1 is SGHRS and CDR2 YFSETQ. The V end lost 0 bases, the J end lost 4 bases, and 10 bases lay between the germline ends. The CDR3 region is CASSLGGGPYGYTF. The DNA for the CDR3 is TGCGCCAGCAGCTTGGGCGGGGGACCCTATGGCTACACCTTC.

The chain employs TRBV20-1 and TRBJ2-3; 7 positions agree with TRBD1. V was pared by 5 bases and J by 8 bases, with 10 bases of the junction left unmatched. The CDR3 runs to 13 residues. The germline V gene encodes CDR1 DFQATT and CDR2 SNEGSKA (reference sequence). CDR3 region: CSAGDSPLGTQYF. In DNA, the CDR3 is TGCAGTGCTGGGGACAGCCCCTTGGGTACGCAGTATTTT.

The genes are TRBV11-2 and TRBJ2-2; 7 bases are a match to TRBD2. The germline gives CDR1 SGHAT, CDR2 FQNNGV. This CDR3 has 18 residues. V was pared by 5 bases and J by 2 bases, with 14 bases of the junction left unmatched. The CDR3 is CASSLGEWSSGNTGELFF. The CDR3, as DNA: TGTGCCAGCAGCCTAGGGGAATGGTCTAGCGGTAACACCGGGGAGCTGTTTTTT.

This clonotype occurred a few times. The chain has TRBV2 and TRBJ2-1; no firm D call. Trimming removed 6 bases at V and 0 bases at J, with 9 bases between. This CDR3 is 14 amino acids long. CDR1 is SNHLY and CDR2 is FYNNEI in the germline V gene. CDR3 in amino acids: CASRDGSSYNEQFF. The CDR3 DNA is TGTGCCAGCAGGGACGGTAGCTCCTACAATGAGCAGTTCTTC.

The chain combines TRBV2 with TRBJ2-1; 7 bases line up with TRBD1. CDR1 is SNHLY and CDR2 is FYNNEI in the germline V gene. Trimming removed 7 bases from V and 5 bases from J; junction bases left unmatched: 5. This CDR3 spans 13 amino acids. CDR3 nucleotide sequence: TGTGCCAGCAATAACAGGGGAGACAATGAGCAGTTCTTC. The encoded protein is CASNNRGDNEQFF.

This clonotype has more than one count but fewer than ten. As DNA, the CDR3 is TGTGCCAGCAGCCCCTACGGGGGGTTAAGTGAGCAGTTCTTC. It codes for CASSPYGGLSEQFF. The genes are TRBV14 and TRBJ2-1; TRBD2 agrees at 7 bases. The germline V gene has CDR1 SGHDN and CDR2 FVKESK. CDR3 length: 14 residues. Unmatched junction bases numbered 9, after V lost 4 bases and J lost 9 bases.